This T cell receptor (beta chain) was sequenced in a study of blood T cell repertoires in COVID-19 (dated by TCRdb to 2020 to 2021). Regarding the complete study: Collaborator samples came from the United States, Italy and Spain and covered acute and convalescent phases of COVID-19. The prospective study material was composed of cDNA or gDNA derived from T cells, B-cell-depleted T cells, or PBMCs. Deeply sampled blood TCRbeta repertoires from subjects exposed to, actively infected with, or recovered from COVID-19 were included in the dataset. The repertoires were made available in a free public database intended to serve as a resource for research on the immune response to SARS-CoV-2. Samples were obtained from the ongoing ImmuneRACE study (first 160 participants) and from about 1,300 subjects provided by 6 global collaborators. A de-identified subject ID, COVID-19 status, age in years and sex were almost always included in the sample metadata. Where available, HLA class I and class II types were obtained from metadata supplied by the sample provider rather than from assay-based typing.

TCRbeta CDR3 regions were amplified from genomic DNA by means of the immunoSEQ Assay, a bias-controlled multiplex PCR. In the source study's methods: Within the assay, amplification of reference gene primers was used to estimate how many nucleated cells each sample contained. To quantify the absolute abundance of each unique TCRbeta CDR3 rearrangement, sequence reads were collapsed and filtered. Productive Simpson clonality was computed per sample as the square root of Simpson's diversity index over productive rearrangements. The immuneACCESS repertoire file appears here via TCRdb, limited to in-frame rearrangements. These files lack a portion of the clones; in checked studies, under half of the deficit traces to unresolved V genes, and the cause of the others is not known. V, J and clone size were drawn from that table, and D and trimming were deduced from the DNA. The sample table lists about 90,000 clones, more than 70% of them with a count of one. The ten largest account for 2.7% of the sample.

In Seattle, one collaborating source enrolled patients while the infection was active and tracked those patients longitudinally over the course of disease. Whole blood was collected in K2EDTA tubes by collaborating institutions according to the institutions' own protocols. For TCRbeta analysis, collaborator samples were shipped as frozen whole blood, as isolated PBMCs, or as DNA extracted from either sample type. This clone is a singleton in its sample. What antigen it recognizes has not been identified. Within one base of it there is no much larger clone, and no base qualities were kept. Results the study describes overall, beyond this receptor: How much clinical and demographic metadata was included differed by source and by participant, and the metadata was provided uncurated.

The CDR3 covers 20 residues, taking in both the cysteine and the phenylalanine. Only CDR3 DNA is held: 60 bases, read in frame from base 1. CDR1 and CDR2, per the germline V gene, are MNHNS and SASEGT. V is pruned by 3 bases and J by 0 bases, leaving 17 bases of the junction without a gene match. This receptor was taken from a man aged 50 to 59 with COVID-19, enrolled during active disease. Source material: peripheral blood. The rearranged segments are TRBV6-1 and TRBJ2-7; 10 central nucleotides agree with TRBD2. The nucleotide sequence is TGTGCCAGCAGTGACCGGGACAGCAAAAGACTAGCGGGCAGCTCCTACGAGCAGTACTTC. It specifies CASSDRDSKRLAGSSYEQYF.